The next 8 T cell receptor beta chains were all read from a single sample in a study of cytomegalovirus exposure and HLA in healthy donors. This PCR relied on a set of 60 Vbeta primers and 13 Jbeta primers. Profiled with immunoSEQ multiplex PCR; TCRdb holds only in-frame clones, not every one. The repertoire holds about 98,000 clones, with 55% to 80% as singletons. Material for sequencing was PBMCs. All receptors derive from a human donor in good health.

This chain joins TRBV9 and TRBJ2-1, with 9 bases lining up with TRBD1. Looked up from germline, CDR1 is SGDLS and CDR2 is YYNGEE. Trimming removed 0 bases from V and 9 bases from J; junction bases left unmatched: 7. CDR3 length: 15 amino acids. The CDR3 sequence: CASSVGRGTGLEQFF. In DNA, the CDR3 is TGTGCCAGCAGCGTAGGGCGTGGGACAGGGCTTGAGCAGTTCTTC.

This clone was seen only once. The J gene is TRBJ1-5, the V gene TRBV6-5; TRBD1 agrees at 9 bases. From germline, CDR1 is MNHEY and CDR2 SVGAGI. The CDR3 totals 15 residues. V gave up 6 bases and J gave up 6 bases; unmatched junction bases: 9. CDR3 coding DNA: TGTGCCAGCAGCTCGGGACAGGGACAAGGTCAGCCCCAGCATTTT. Translation gives CASSSGQGQGQPQHF.

The rearrangement joins TRBV15 to TRBJ1-1; maybe TRBD1 (6 bases). Trimming removed 0 bases at V and 1 base at J, with 15 bases between. The germline gives CDR1 LNHNV, CDR2 YYDKDF (reference sequence). The CDR3 runs 17 residues. The CDR3 sequence: CATSRDGGGGQNTEAFF. Written as DNA, the CDR3 is TGTGCCACCAGCAGAGATGGGGGTGGGGGCCAGAACACTGAAGCTTTCTTT. Supplemented by reference TRBV15 and TRBJ1-1, the full variable domain reads DAMVIQNPRYQVTQFGKPVTLSCSQTLNHNVMYWYQQKSSQAPKLLFHYYDKDFNNEADTPDNFQSRRPNTSFCFLDIRSPGLGDTAMYLCATSRDGGGGQNTEAFFGQGTRLTVV.

The J gene is TRBJ2-7, the V gene TRBV28; D remains ambiguous. The length of the CDR3 is 15 residues. The V and J ends lost 4 bases and 4 bases respectively, with 17 bases between them. Germline CDR1 and CDR2: MDHEN and SYDVKM. In nucleotides, the CDR3 is TGTGCCAGCAGTTCTGTAGGAGATGGAAGGTACGAGCAGTACTTC. Its translation: CASSSVGDGRYEQYF.

This sequence joins TRBV6-5 and TRBJ2-6; D not certain. Germline CDR1 MNHEY, CDR2 SVGAGI. The CDR3 consists of 15 residues. Trimming pared 0 bases from V and 0 bases from J, leaving 3 bases between. CDR3 in DNA: TGTGCCAGCAGTTACTCGCGCTCTGGGGCCAACGTCCTGACTTTC. This gives the protein CASSYSRSGANVLTF.

The chain combines TRBV5-4 with TRBJ1-1; 9 bases fit TRBD1. The CDR3 consists of 14 residues. V gave up 4 bases and J gave up 5 bases; unmatched junction bases: 6. CDR1 is SGHNT and CDR2 is YYREEE in the germline V gene (reference sequence). CDR3 coding DNA: TGTGCCAGCAGCCCCGGGACAGGGAAAACTGAAGCTTTCTTT. It encodes CASSPGTGKTEAFF.

The chain joins TRBV30 to TRBJ1-5; the match to TRBD1 covers 7 bases. V shed 6 bases, J shed 3 bases, and the junction held 8 bases outside the gene matches. CDR3 size: 14 residues. Per germline, CDR1 GTSNPN and CDR2 SVGIG (reference sequence). The CDR3 DNA follows: TGTGCCTGCACCTCCGGGACAGTCAATCAGCCCCAGCATTTT. Encoded protein: CACTSGTVNQPQHF.

V gene TRBV7-6 combines with J gene TRBJ2-5, with TRBD2 matching 7 bases. Germline-derived CDR1 and CDR2 are SGHVS and FNYEAQ. The CDR3 consists of 14 residues. V trimming: 5 bases; J trimming: 3 bases; junction bases outside the gene matches: 6. The CDR3 DNA reads TGTGCCAGCAGCGAAATCGGACTAGAAGAGACCCAGTACTTC. This translates into CASSEIGLEETQYF.